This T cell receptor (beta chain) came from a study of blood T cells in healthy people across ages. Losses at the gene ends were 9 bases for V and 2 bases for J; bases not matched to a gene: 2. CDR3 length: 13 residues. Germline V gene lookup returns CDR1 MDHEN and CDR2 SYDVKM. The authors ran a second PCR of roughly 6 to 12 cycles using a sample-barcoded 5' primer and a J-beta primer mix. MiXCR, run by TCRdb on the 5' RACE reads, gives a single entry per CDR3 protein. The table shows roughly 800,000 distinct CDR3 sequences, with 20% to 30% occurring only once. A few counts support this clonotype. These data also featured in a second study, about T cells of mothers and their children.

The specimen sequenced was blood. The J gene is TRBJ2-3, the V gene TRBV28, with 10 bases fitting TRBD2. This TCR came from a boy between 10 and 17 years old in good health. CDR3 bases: TGTGCCAGTGGACTAGCGGTCACAGATACGCAGTATTTT. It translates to CASGLAVTDTQYF. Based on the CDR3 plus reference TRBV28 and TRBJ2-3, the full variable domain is DVKVTQSSRYLVKRTGEKVFLECVQDMDHENMFWYRQDPGLGLRLIYFSYDVKMKEKGDIPEGYSVSREKKERFSLILESASTNQTSMYLCASGLAVTDTQYFGPGTRLTVL.